A single TCR beta chain is shown here with its context. Original handling: Estimated nucleated cell counts came from reference gene primer amplification. Only in-frame clones appear in the TCRdb table, and some are missing; sequencing was by immunoSEQ multiplex PCR. D and trimming come from the DNA, and the V and J calls and clone size come from that table. The table records about 120,000 clones, 80% to 90% of them present only once. The data derive from a study of blood T cell repertoires in COVID-19. Study summary: Sites in the United States, Italy and Spain provided acute and convalescent COVID-19 samples. Sources were T cells, B-cell-depleted T cells, or PBMCs; the material itself was cDNA or gDNA.

Per germline, CDR1 MDHEN and CDR2 SYDVKM. Germline trimming cut 3 bases from V and 9 bases from J; bases unmatched to any gene: 7. The CDR3 has 15 amino acids. The receptor was derived from a man in his 70s with active or convalescent COVID-19. This chain links TRBV28 with TRBJ2-1; 11 bases map to TRBD1. Sample: peripheral blood. The CDR3 region is CASSFRDRGWVEQFF. The CDR3 bases are TGTGCCAGCAGTTTCCGGGACAGGGGGTGGGTTGAGCAGTTCTTC.